Following are 22 T cell receptor beta chains from one sample sequenced in a study of graft-versus-host responses after intestinal transplantation. Their specific antigens are unknown. Libraries were prepared by immunoSEQ multiplex PCR; TCRdb keeps only in-frame clonotypes and omits some of them. Of roughly 110,000 clones listed, roughly 93% were seen once; the top ten hold roughly 1%. This sample comprised unstimulated CD8+ T cells sorted from spleen or lymph node cells, obtained before transplant. The receptors come from a human donor who was the organ donor for an intestinal transplant.

The rearrangement uses TRBV28 and TRBJ2-7, with 7 bases lining up with TRBD2. The CDR3 runs 16 residues. The ends lost 4 bases at V and 2 bases at J; junction bases unmatched: 11. The germline V gene has CDR1 MDHEN and CDR2 SYDVKM. In nucleotides, the CDR3 is TGTGCCAGCAGTTGGACTAGGGGCCCTCGGCCCTACGAGCAGTACTTC. This translates into CASSWTRGPRPYEQYF.

The rearrangement links TRBV7-9 to TRBJ2-6; D unresolved. Germline lookup yields CDR1 SEHNR and CDR2 FQNEAQ (reference sequence). The CDR3 contains 16 residues. The germline V and J ends were trimmed by 2 bases and 2 bases, with 10 bases remaining between them. DNA for the CDR3: TGTGCCAGCAGCTTATATGAAGGCGCTGGGGCCAACGTCCTGACTTTC. Its protein is CASSLYEGAGANVLTF.

This clone was recorded only once. The V and J genes are TRBV10-2 and TRBJ1-5; possible D gene TRBD1, 6 bases. Per germline, CDR1 WSHSY and CDR2 SAAADI. V was clipped by 2 bases and J by 16 bases, with 24 bases between them. The CDR3 contains 15 residues. The CDR3 DNA is TGCGCCAGCAGTGAGCCCAAAAGCCCGGACAGTTCACATCATTTT. It encodes CASSEPKSPDSSHHF.

The chain has TRBV15 and TRBJ2-1; either TRBD1 or TRBD2 may fit D (5 bases each). CDR3 size: 15 residues. V lost 1 base, J lost 2 bases, and 9 bases lay in between. Germline CDR1 reads LNHNV; CDR2 reads YYDKDF (reference sequence). The CDR3 sequence: CATSRGGNPYNEQFF. The CDR3 DNA reads TGTGCCACCAGCAGAGGGGGGAACCCCTACAATGAGCAGTTCTTC.

This clone was observed a handful of times. The CDR3 DNA sequence: TGTGCCAGCAGCGTAGGGGCTAGCGGGAGCTACGAGCAGTACTTC. The encoded protein is CASSVGASGSYEQYF. V is TRBV9 and J is TRBJ2-7; 10 bases map to TRBD2. The CDR3 is made up of 15 amino acids. Germline V CDR1 and CDR2: SGDLS, YYNGEE. J gave up 3 bases and V 0 bases, and 3 bases lay outside the gene matches.

The rearrangement links TRBV5-4 to TRBJ1-2; 7 bases match TRBD1. After removal of 2 bases from V and 2 bases from J, the junction contained 3 bases not matched to a gene. This CDR3 comprises 14 residues. Germline lookup yields CDR1 SGHNT and CDR2 YYREEE (reference sequence). The DNA of the CDR3 is TGTGCCAGCAGCTTTGGGGACAGCAACTATGGCTACACCTTC. This encodes CASSFGDSNYGYTF.

The V call is TRBV20-1, the J call TRBJ2-7; no definite D call. V lost 3 bases, J lost 5 bases, and 2 bases lay in between. Germline lookup yields CDR1 DFQATT and CDR2 SNEGSKA (reference sequence). This CDR3 has 9 amino acids. The chain's CDR3 is CSASHEQYF. For the CDR3, the DNA is TGCAGTGCTAGCCACGAGCAGTACTTC.

The V gene is TRBV6-6, the J gene TRBJ2-5; D unresolved. The length of the CDR3 is 13 residues. The V gene's germline CDR1 is MNHNY and CDR2 SVGAGI (reference sequence). V gave up 6 bases and J gave up 0 bases, with 8 bases separating them. The CDR3: CASSSSYQETQYF. The CDR3 DNA is TGTGCCAGCAGCTCCTCTTACCAAGAGACCCAGTACTTC.

The chain uses TRBV10-1 and TRBJ1-1; no definite D call. The CDR3 runs 13 residues. CDR1 WNHNN and CDR2 SYGVQD come from the germline V gene (reference sequence). Trimming removed 3 bases at V and 0 bases at J, with 5 bases between. CDR3 sequence (DNA): TGCGCCAGCAGTGAAGTATTGAACACTGAAGCTTTCTTT. It yields the protein CASSEVLNTEAFF.

The genes are TRBV6-1 and TRBJ2-7, with a tentative D call TRBD1 (5 bases). The CDR3 runs to 12 residues. V lost 6 bases, J lost 2 bases, and 8 bases lay in between. Looked up from germline, CDR1 is MNHNS and CDR2 is SASEGT. CDR3 in amino acids: CASRSGTYEQYF. CDR3 sequence (DNA): TGTGCCAGCAGGTCAGGGACCTACGAGCAGTACTTC.

Worth noting for this clone: The sample contains more than one DNA sequence encoding this CDR3. The chain links TRBV4-1 to TRBJ2-7, with 9 bases identical to TRBD2. The J segment lost 1 base and the V segment lost 1 base, leaving 2 bases of the junction unmatched. The germline gives CDR1 MGHRA, CDR2 YSYEKL. This CDR3 is 15 amino acids long. Here the CDR3 reads CASSQGLAASYEQYF. CDR3 nucleotide sequence: TGCGCCAGCAGCCAAGGACTAGCGGCGTCCTACGAGCAGTACTTC.

As regards this clone: The sample has other DNA sequences that encode this CDR3 too. The chain couples TRBV7-2 to TRBJ2-7; perhaps TRBD1 as D (5 bases). CDR1 and CDR2 (germline): SGHTA, FQGNSA. There are 11 residues in the CDR3. With 5 bases removed from V and 3 bases from J, the gap between germline ends came to 5 bases. This chain's CDR3 is CASSDSYEQYF. CDR3 nucleotide sequence: TGTGCCAGCAGCGACAGCTACGAGCAGTACTTC.

The rearrangement uses TRBV5-1 and TRBJ2-3; D perhaps matches TRBD2 (5 bases). V lost 5 bases and J lost 2, with 18 bases in between. This CDR3 region has 16 residues. Germline assignment: CDR1 SGHRS and CDR2 YFSETQ. In nucleotides, the CDR3 is TGCGCCAGCAGTTGTGACGGGGTAATTCCCACAGATACGCAGTATTTT. Translated: CASSCDGVIPTDTQYF.

The rearrangement uses TRBV6-6 and TRBJ2-3, with D unclear. CDR1 is MNHNY and CDR2 is SVGAGI in the germline V gene (reference sequence). V lost 6 bases and J 0 bases, leaving 4 bases between the germline ends. This CDR3 spans 12 amino acids. The CDR3 nucleotides read TGTGCCAGCAGAAGTAGCACAGATACGCAGTATTTT. Protein product: CASRSSTDTQYF.

This chain joins TRBV11-1 and TRBJ2-1, with D possibly matching TRBD1 (6 bases). This CDR3 comprises 16 residues. With 0 bases removed from V and 7 bases from J, the gap between germline ends came to 16 bases. Germline V lookup: CDR1 SGHAT, CDR2 FQDESV (reference sequence). CDR3 sequence: CASSLALTGSGNEQFF. CDR3 nucleotides: TGTGCCAGCAGCTTAGCTCTCACAGGGTCTGGAAATGAGCAGTTCTTC.

The DNA of the CDR3 is TGTGCCAGCAGCCCAGGGACAGGTCTCCACGAGCAGTACTTC. Translation: CASSPGTGLHEQYF. The chain combines TRBV7-9 with TRBJ2-7; 8 nucleotides align to TRBD1. This CDR3 is built from 14 residues. The J segment lost 5 bases and the V segment lost 5 bases, leaving 8 bases of the junction unmatched. Looked up from germline, CDR1 is SEHNR and CDR2 is FQNEAQ (reference sequence).

The genes are TRBV7-8 and TRBJ2-7; possible D gene TRBD2, 5 bases. The CDR3 extends over 15 amino acids. The ends were cut back, 1 base at V and 3 bases at J, with 13 bases in the middle. The germline gives CDR1 SGHVS, CDR2 FQNEAQ. The CDR3 coding sequence is TGTGCCAGCAGCTTAGGGTGGGAGATTGTCTACGAGCAGTACTTC. Residues: CASSLGWEIVYEQYF.

V is TRBV27 and J is TRBJ1-5, with TRBD1 matching over 10 bases. The trim removed 6 bases at V and 4 bases at J, leaving 3 bases unmatched. Germline assignment: CDR1 MNHEY and CDR2 SMNVEV (reference sequence). This CDR3 has 14 amino acids. The DNA of the CDR3 is TGTGCCAGCAGCCTGGACAGGGGGAATCAGCCCCAGCATTTT. It yields the protein CASSLDRGNQPQHF.

The chain is built from TRBV9 and TRBJ2-1; 8 bases map to TRBD1. This CDR3 has 14 residues. The germline gives CDR1 SGDLS, CDR2 YYNGEE. After removal of 2 bases from V and 5 bases from J, the junction contained 3 bases not matched to a gene. The chain's CDR3 is CASSVGTGNNEQFF. In nucleotides, the CDR3 is TGTGCCAGCAGCGTCGGGACAGGCAACAATGAGCAGTTCTTC.

This clone was counted a few times. The genes are TRBV4-1 and TRBJ2-7; maybe TRBD1 (5 bases). Germline assignment: CDR1 MGHRA and CDR2 YSYEKL. The germline V and J ends were trimmed by 5 bases and 7 bases, with 21 bases remaining between them. The CDR3 has 15 amino acids. The CDR3, as DNA: TGCGCCAGCAGCGCCTCTCCAGGGTTGGAAGGGGAGCAGTACTTC. It yields the protein CASSASPGLEGEQYF.

The rearrangement joins TRBV7-6 to TRBJ2-1; 8 nucleotides match TRBD2. Germline V lookup: CDR1 SGHVS, CDR2 FNYEAQ. The V gene end was trimmed by 6 bases and the J gene end by 0 bases; junction bases not matched to a gene: 13. The length of the CDR3 is 18 residues. The CDR3 bases are TGTGCCAGCAGTGCTTTAGCGGGACAAGTAAGCTCCTACAATGAGCAGTTCTTC. Translated: CASSALAGQVSSYNEQFF. The full variable domain, rest sourced from reference TRBV7-6 and TRBJ2-1, is GAGVSQSPRYKVTKRGQDVALRCDPISGHVSLYWYRQALGQGPEFLTYFNYEAQQDKSGLPNDRFSAERPEGSISTLTIQRTEQRDSAMYRCASSALAGQVSSYNEQFFGPGTRLTVL.

This clone was counted only a few times. This chain links TRBV6-6 with TRBJ1-1; TRBD1 is a possible D gene (5 bases). This CDR3 spans 14 amino acids. Trimming stripped 2 bases from V and 5 bases from J, with 12 bases between. The germline V gene encodes CDR1 MNHNY and CDR2 SVGAGI (reference sequence). The CDR3 here is CASSYLGQLTEAFF. CDR3 bases: TGTGCCAGCAGTTACCTCGGACAATTAACTGAAGCTTTCTTT.